These T cell receptor beta chains were read from a single sample in a study of blood T cell repertoires in COVID-19. Here immunoSEQ multiplex PCR was the method, and the copy in TCRdb shows in-frame clones only, minus some. This sample carries roughly 230,000 clones, about four fifths of them seen once, and the ten largest clones take 3.4%. The sequencing input was PBMCs or T cells enriched from blood (not recorded which). Receptors were obtained from a man over 45 who had recovered from COVID-19. Each CDR3 is given with its conserved first and last residue. Fields, in order: clone size, D gene, J gene, V gene, CDR3 DNA, CDR3 protein. The D gene is left open where the match is weak. Size tells how often a clone was seen (once, few, many) or the class of an expanded clone, and some rows leave it out.

few,TRBD2,TRBJ2-7,TRBV27,TGTGCCAGCAGTTTATCGATACTAGCGGGAGTGTACGAGCAGTACTTC,CASSLSILAGVYEQYF
NA,NA,TRBJ1-1,TRBV12-3/TRBV12-4,TGTGCCAGCAACTCCCGCGGAACCTTTGAAGCTTTCTTT,CASNSRGTFEAFF
NA,NA,TRBJ2-2,TRBV9,TGTGCCAGCAGCGTTCTCGGGTCGAACACCGGGGAGCTGTTTTTT,CASSVLGSNTGELFF
once,TRBD2,TRBJ2-1,TRBV5-1,TGCGCCAGCAGCTTGGATCTAGCGGGGGGCCCCGGGTTCTTC,CASSLDLAGGPGFF
few,TRBD1,TRBJ1-2,TRBV6-5,TGTGCCAGCAGTCTGACAGGGGACTATGGCTACACCTTC,CASSLTGDYGYTF
few,NA,TRBJ2-7,TRBV7-9,TGTGCCAGCAGCTCTAGGGGTGGACCCACCTACGAGCAGTACTTC,CASSSRGGPTYEQYF
NA,NA,TRBJ2-2,TRBV5-6,TGTGCCAGCAGCTTGGGACCGTCGGGCACCGGGGAGCTGTTTTTT,CASSLGPSGTGELFF
few,TRBD1,TRBJ2-5,TRBV19,TGTGCCAGTGCAGGGACAGCCAACATCCAAGAGACCCAGTACTTC,CASAGTANIQETQYF
NA,TRBD2,TRBJ2-7,TRBV28,TGTGCCAGCGTCCCCGGGGGGGAGTACGAGCAGTACTTC,CASVPGGEYEQYF
NA,TRBD2,TRBJ2-5,TRBV28,TGTGCCAGCAGACGGGGACTAGCGGGAATCGGTGAGACCCAGTACTTC,CASRRGLAGIGETQYF
NA,NA,TRBJ1-3,TRBV24-1,TGTGCCACCAGTGATGACAGGTTTGGAAACACCATATATTTT,CATSDDRFGNTIYF
NA,TRBD2,TRBJ2-1,TRBV10-2,TGCGCCAGCAGTACTAGCGGGAGGGGTCAGTTCTTC,CASSTSGRGQFF
NA,NA,TRBJ1-2,TRBV6-5,TGTGCCAGCAGTCGCGACAGGAACTATGGCTACACCTTC,CASSRDRNYGYTF
NA,NA,TRBJ2-6,TRBV19,TGTGCCAGTAGCCCTCGGACTCCTGGGGCCAACGTCCTGACTTTC,CASSPRTPGANVLTF
NA,NA,TRBJ2-1,TRBV29-1,TGCAGCGCCTTGACAAGTTTAGGGCAGTTCTTC,CSALTSLGQFF
NA,NA,TRBJ1-2,TRBV27,TGTGCCAGCAGGCCTTCAGGGGCCTTTAACTATGGCTACACCTTC,CASRPSGAFNYGYTF
NA,NA,TRBJ2-5,TRBV18,TGTGCCAGCTCACCCCCAACAGGGTACCAAGAGACCCAGTACTTC,CASSPPTGYQETQYF
NA,TRBD2,TRBJ2-3,TRBV18,TGTGCCAGCTCACCCCCAGCGGGGACGGCGGGATGGGGCACAGATACGCAGTATTTT,CASSPPAGTAGWGTDTQYF
NA,TRBD1,TRBJ1-6,TRBV27,TGTGCCAGCAGTTTAACAGGGGCTAATTCACCCCTCCACTTT,CASSLTGANSPLHF
NA,TRBD1,TRBJ1-2,TRBV9,TGTGCCAGCAGCGTTTTACAGGGGGCAGACTATGGCTACACCTTC,CASSVLQGADYGYTF
few,NA,TRBJ2-3,TRBV11-3,TGTGCCAGCAGCCTCCTGACAGATACAGATACGCAGTATTTT,CASSLLTDTDTQYF
NA,TRBD1,TRBJ1-5,TRBV24-1,TGTGCCACCAGTGATTCTTCTCGGACAGGGGGCAATCAGCCCCAGCATTTT,CATSDSSRTGGNQPQHF
NA,TRBD1,TRBJ1-2,TRBV7-2,TGTGCCAGCAGCCTGGGACAGGGAGTACGTGGCTACACCTTC,CASSLGQGVRGYTF
few,NA,TRBJ2-1,TRBV7-8,TGTGCCAGCACCCCCCAGGACTTCTCCTACAATGAGCAGTTCTTC,CASTPQDFSYNEQFF
NA,TRBD2,TRBJ2-7,TRBV7-2,TGTGCCAGCAGCACCTCTAGCGGGATAACCTACGAGCAGTACTTC,CASSTSSGITYEQYF
NA,NA,TRBJ2-5,TRBV4-1,TGCGCCAGCAGCCAGGCGAGGGGGGGCCGAAGAGAGACCCAGTACTTC,CASSQARGGRRETQYF
NA,TRBD2,TRBJ2-1,TRBV24-1,TGTGCCACCAGTGACTTGACTAGCGGGAGGCAGTTCTTC,CATSDLTSGRQFF
many,NA,TRBJ2-7,TRBV9,TGTGCCAGCAGCGTAGCCAGGGTGGCCGCCGAGCAGTACTTC,CASSVARVAAEQYF
NA,TRBD2,TRBJ2-2,TRBV28,TGTGCCAGCAGTTTTTTTACTAGCGGGAGTAGCAGGGAGCTGTTTTTT,CASSFFTSGSSRELFF
NA,NA,TRBJ1-4,TRBV25-1,TGTGCCAGCAGTGGGGATCTTTTGGGGGCTGGTCGTGAAAAACTGTTTTTT,CASSGDLLGAGREKLFF
NA,TRBD2,TRBJ2-1,TRBV9,TGTGCCAGCAGCGGCCGACGAGCGGGGGACTCAGACAATGAGCAGTTCTTC,CASSGRRAGDSDNEQFF
NA,TRBD1,TRBJ2-7,TRBV3-1/TRBV3-2,TGTGCCAGCAGCCGGGGACAGGGGAGCTACGAGCAGTACTTC,CASSRGQGSYEQYF
NA,NA,TRBJ2-2,TRBV30,TGTGCCTGGGATGGTCTAGGGGCTAGCGGGGAGCTGTTTTTT,CAWDGLGASGELFF
NA,NA,TRBJ2-7,TRBV19,TGTGCCAGTAGGGTGACAGGAGCCCCTGGGCAGTACTTC,CASRVTGAPGQYF
NA,NA,TRBJ2-2,TRBV7-6,TGTGCCAGCAGCTTAGAAGTCAGAATGAACACCGGGGAGCTGTTTTTT,CASSLEVRMNTGELFF
few,NA,TRBJ2-3,TRBV12-3/TRBV12-4,TGTGCCAGCAGTTTTACTAGTGGTACGCAGTATTTT,CASSFTSGTQYF
NA,NA,TRBJ2-7,TRBV6-1,TGTGCCAGCAGTGAAGGGCCATTTGGTGCCTACGAGCAGTACTTC,CASSEGPFGAYEQYF
NA,NA,TRBJ2-7,TRBV24-1,TGTGCCACCAGTCCCGCGGACACTTTAACCTACGAGCAGTACTTC,CATSPADTLTYEQYF
NA,NA,TRBJ1-4,TRBV2,TGTGCCAGCAGTGAAGACCGGGACATCAAGGAAAAACTGTTTTTT,CASSEDRDIKEKLFF
NA,NA,TRBJ2-5,TRBV19,TGTGCCAGTAGTATTAGGGGGTTGGAGACCCAGTACTTC,CASSIRGLETQYF
NA,TRBD1,TRBJ1-2,TRBV6-4,TGTGCCAGCGGGGACAGGAACTATGGCTACACCTTC,CASGDRNYGYTF
NA,NA,TRBJ1-2,TRBV6-5,TGTGCCAGCAGTCTAAGACAAGAAGCTAACTATGGCTACACCTTC,CASSLRQEANYGYTF
NA,NA,TRBJ1-6,TRBV3-1/TRBV3-2,TGTGCCAGCAGCCAGGGAGAGATCTATAATTCACCCCTCCACTTT,CASSQGEIYNSPLHF
NA,NA,TRBJ1-2,TRBV27,TGTGCCAGCCACACCGGGGCTAACTATGGCTACACCTTC,CASHTGANYGYTF
NA,TRBD1,TRBJ1-2,TRBV3-1/TRBV3-2,TGTGCCAGCAGCAAAGGAACAGGGGGGGGCACCTTC,CASSKGTGGGTF
NA,TRBD1,TRBJ1-5,TRBV2,TGTGCCAGCAGTTACCCCGGGACAGGGAGGAGAGGGGGTCAGCCCCAGCATTTT,CASSYPGTGRRGGQPQHF
NA,NA,TRBJ1-3,TRBV5-1,TGCGCCAGCAGCTTGACGCAGGGCGCAGGAAACACCATATATTTT,CASSLTQGAGNTIYF
NA,TRBD2,TRBJ2-5,TRBV7-9,TGTGCCAGCGGCGTCAGGCTAGCAGCGGGGGGCGAAGAGACCCAGTACTTC,CASGVRLAAGGEETQYF
NA,NA,TRBJ1-5,TRBV18,TGTGCCAGCTCACCACCCTCCAATCAGCCCCAGCATTTT,CASSPPSNQPQHF
NA,NA,TRBJ2-7,TRBV28,TGTGCCAGCAGCCGAGGCCGGAGCGGGCCCCAGCAGTACTTC,CASSRGRSGPQQYF
NA,TRBD1,TRBJ1-4,TRBV6-1,TGTGCCAGCAGTGAGGGACAGAAGTATGAAAAACTGTTTTTT,CASSEGQKYEKLFF
once,NA,TRBJ1-6,TRBV3-1/TRBV3-2,TGTGCCAGCGCACCAAGAGATAATTCACCCCTCCACTTT,CASAPRDNSPLHF
NA,NA,TRBJ1-5,TRBV15,TGTGCCACCAGCAGAGACGGACAGTGGAATCAGCCCCAGCATTTT,CATSRDGQWNQPQHF
NA,TRBD1,TRBJ1-5,TRBV5-1,TGCGCCAGCAGCGCGGGACAGGGGGACCAGCCCCAGCATTTT,CASSAGQGDQPQHF